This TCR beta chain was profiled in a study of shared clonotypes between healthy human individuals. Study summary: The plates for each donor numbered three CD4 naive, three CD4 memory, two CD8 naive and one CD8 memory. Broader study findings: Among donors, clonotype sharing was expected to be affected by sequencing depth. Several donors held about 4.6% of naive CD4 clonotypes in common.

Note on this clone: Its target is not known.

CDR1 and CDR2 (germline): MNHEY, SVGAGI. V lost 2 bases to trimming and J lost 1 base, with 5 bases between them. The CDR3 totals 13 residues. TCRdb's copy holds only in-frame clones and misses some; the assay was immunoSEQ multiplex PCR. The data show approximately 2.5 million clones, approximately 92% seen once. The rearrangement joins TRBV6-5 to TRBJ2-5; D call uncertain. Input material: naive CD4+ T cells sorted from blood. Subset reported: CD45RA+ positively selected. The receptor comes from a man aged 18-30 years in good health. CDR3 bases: TGTGCCAGCAGTTACACTGTCCAAGAGACCCAGTACTTC. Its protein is CASSYTVQETQYF.